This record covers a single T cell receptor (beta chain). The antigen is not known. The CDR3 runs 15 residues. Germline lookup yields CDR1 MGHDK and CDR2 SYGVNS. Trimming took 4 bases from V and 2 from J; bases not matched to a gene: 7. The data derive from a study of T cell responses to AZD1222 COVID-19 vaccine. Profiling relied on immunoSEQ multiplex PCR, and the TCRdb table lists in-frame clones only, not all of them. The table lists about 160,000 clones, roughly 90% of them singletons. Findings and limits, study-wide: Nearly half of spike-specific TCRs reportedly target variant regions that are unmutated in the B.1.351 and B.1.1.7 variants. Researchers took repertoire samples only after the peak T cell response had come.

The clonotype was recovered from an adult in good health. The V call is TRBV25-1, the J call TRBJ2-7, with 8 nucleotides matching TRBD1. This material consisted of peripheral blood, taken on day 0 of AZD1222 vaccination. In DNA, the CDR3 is TGTGCCAGCAGTGCGGACAGGGACAGCACCTACGAGCAGTACTTC. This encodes CASSADRDSTYEQYF.